What follows are 28 T cell receptor beta chains derived from one specimen sequenced in a study of Graves' ophthalmopathy and Graves' hyperthyroidism (dated by TCRdb to 2016 to 2019). For sequencing, an Illumina HiSeq 2000 was employed. For repertoire sequencing, the TCR beta CDR3 regions were amplified from RNA transcripts. A first-round RT-PCR used HTBI primers with the Qiagen OneStep RT-PCR kit, followed by a second-round multiplex PCR, size selection and purification. TCRdb reworked the public reads: Q25 trimming with fastp, MiXCR clone assembly, productive beta chains retained. CDR3 protein duplicates are merged, each entry listing the most common genes and DNA. The sample profile shows hundreds of thousands of distinct CDR3 sequences; approximately 21% of them were found once. Jointly, the top ten make up more than 5.5% of the sample. Sequenced sample: peripheral blood. Receptors originate from a woman between 18 and 30 years old with stable Graves' hyperthyroidism. Some clones in this sample may be carry-over from other donors' samples. Donor details come from another sample of the same person, matched by shared clones.

In this sample, this clonotype turned up many times. V gene TRBV6-6 combines with J gene TRBJ1-5; the D is unclear. This CDR3 is built from 13 residues. V was pared by 6 bases and J by 0 bases, with 6 bases between. Germline CDR1 and CDR2: MNHNY and SVGAGI (reference sequence). CDR3 protein: CASRTNSNQPQHF. The DNA for the CDR3 is TGTGCCAGCAGGACTAATAGCAATCAGCCCCAGCATTTT.

In this sample, this clonotype turned up a few times. The gene calls are TRBV5-6 and TRBJ2-2, with 7 nucleotides matching TRBD2. The germline gives CDR1 SGHDT, CDR2 YYEEEE. Trimming at V came to 2 bases and at J to 7 bases, leaving 8 bases not matched to a gene. This CDR3 region has 15 residues. The CDR3 DNA sequence: TGTGCCAGCAGCTTAGGCGGGGGAGTCTTCGGGGAGCTGTTTTTT. Encoded protein: CASSLGGGVFGELFF.

In the case of this clonotype: A read error may explain this, as a much larger clone is one base away. The V and J genes are TRBV18 and TRBJ2-5; D perhaps matches TRBD2 (6 bases). The CDR3 is 15 amino acids. The V gene's germline CDR1 is KGHSH and CDR2 LQKENI. CDR3 loop: CASSPSPPSRGTKYF. The CDR3 DNA sequence: TGTGCCAGCTCACCTTCACCCCCCTCGCGCGGGACCAAGTACTTC.

As regards this clonotype: This clone may be a read error of a much larger clone one base away. This chain uses TRBV19 with TRBJ1-5, with TRBD1 matching 7 bases. The J segment lost 5 bases and the V segment lost 6 bases, leaving 4 bases of the junction unmatched. The CDR3 sequence is 13 residues long. The germline V gene has CDR1 LNHDA and CDR2 SQIVND (reference sequence). The CDR3: CASRITGDQPQHF. The CDR3 bases are TGTGCCAGTAGGATAACAGGGGATCAGCCCCAGCATTTT.

There are many counts of this clonotype. V usage is TRBV19 and J usage is TRBJ1-1, with TRBD1 as a possible D gene (5 bases). The CDR3 has 15 amino acids. V was cut by 4 bases and J by 0 bases, with 12 bases left in between. The germline V gene has CDR1 LNHDA and CDR2 SQIVND (reference sequence). CDR3 DNA: TGTGCCAGTAGTAAACAGGCGGTCCTGAACACTGAAGCTTTCTTT. Protein product: CASSKQAVLNTEAFF.

This clonotype was detected many times. The V gene is TRBV7-9, the J gene TRBJ2-5; possibly TRBD1 or TRBD2 for D (5 bases each). Trimming shortened V by 4 bases and J by 5 bases, and 17 bases separated the two germline ends. This CDR3 is 15 amino acids long. The germline gives CDR1 SEHNR, CDR2 FQNEAQ (reference sequence). The CDR3: CASSSAPRDEETQYF. DNA for the CDR3: TGTGCCAGCAGCTCCGCTCCCAGGGACGAGGAGACCCAGTACTTC.

In this sample, this clonotype turned up many times. Mismatch with germline at one junction end may stem from a read error. The gene calls are TRBV6-7 and TRBJ2-7; D is perhaps TRBD1 or TRBD2 (5 bases each). TRBV6-7 qualifies as an ORF whose function is uncertain. The CDR3 runs to 13 residues. CDR3 bases: TGTGCCAGTCCGGGACCGAGATCCTCCGAGCAGTACTTC. Amino acids: CASPGPRSSEQYF.

V and J are TRBV7-9 and TRBJ2-2; 9 bases fit TRBD1. V shed 7 bases, J shed 2 bases, and the junction held 5 bases outside the gene matches. CDR1 and CDR2 from the germline V gene are SEHNR and FQNEAQ (reference sequence). This CDR3 spans 15 amino acids. The CDR3 loop reads CASTAGQGNTGELFF. In DNA, the CDR3 is TGTGCCAGCACCGCGGGACAGGGAAACACCGGGGAGCTGTTTTTT.

This chain connects TRBV11-1 to TRBJ1-2; 9 bases agree with TRBD1. Germline values: CDR1 SGHAT, CDR2 FQDESV (reference sequence). CDR3 size: 16 residues. The ends lost 5 bases at V and 2 bases at J; junction bases unmatched: 9. The CDR3 spells CASSLSLGQGNYGYTF. CDR3 in DNA: TGTGCCAGCAGCCTATCACTGGGACAGGGAAACTATGGCTACACCTTC.

This clonotype was detected many times. The chain carries TRBV29-1 and TRBJ1-5; D gene uncertain. Trimming cost V 4 bases and J 7 bases, with 14 bases left between them. This CDR3 has 13 amino acids. The germline V gene encodes CDR1 SQVTM and CDR2 ANQGSEA. CDR3 sequence reads: CSVVMGLGQPQHF. DNA of the CDR3: TGCAGCGTTGTCATGGGGTTAGGGCAGCCCCAGCATTTT.

This clonotype came up many times. The V call is TRBV6-1, the J call TRBJ2-7; D is uncertain. The ends were cut back, 4 bases at V and 0 bases at J, with 10 bases in the middle. The CDR3 is made up of 14 amino acids. The V gene's germline CDR1 is MNHNS and CDR2 SASEGT. Written as DNA, the CDR3 is TGTGCCAGCAGTGTAATAGGGAACTCCTACGAGCAGTACTTC. Encoded protein: CASSVIGNSYEQYF.

This rearrangement joins TRBV30 to TRBJ2-7; D remains unclear. The length of the CDR3 is 12 residues. Germline assignment: CDR1 GTSNPN and CDR2 SVGIG (reference sequence). Deletions cut 1 base from V and 3 bases from J, with 7 bases between. CDR3 DNA: TGTGCCTGGAGTGCGCAGCTCTACGAGCAGTACTTC. Amino acid sequence: CAWSAQLYEQYF.

The V call is TRBV6-1, the J call TRBJ1-5; perhaps TRBD1 as D (5 bases). Trimming stripped 6 bases from V and 4 bases from J, with 13 bases between. The germline V gene has CDR1 MNHNS and CDR2 SASEGT. The CDR3 covers 14 residues. The CDR3 coding sequence is TGTGCCAGCAGCTCGAGAGGGGCTAATCAGCCCCAGCATTTT. Translation gives CASSSRGANQPQHF.

This clonotype came up a few times. The rearrangement links TRBV4-1 to TRBJ1-1; 7 positions agree with TRBD1. The junction had 5 bases not matched to a gene; V was cut back by 4 bases and J by 0 bases. Per germline, CDR1 MGHRA and CDR2 YSYEKL. CDR3 size: 15 residues. The CDR3 sequence: CASSRTRGMNTEAFF. In nucleotides, the CDR3 is TGCGCCAGCAGCCGAACCAGGGGGATGAACACTGAAGCTTTCTTT.

This clonotype was detected many times. The gene calls are TRBV6-1 and TRBJ1-1; a possible D gene is TRBD1 (5 bases). Germline CDR1 reads MNHNS; CDR2 reads SASEGT. The V end was cut by 7 bases, the J end by 6 bases, with 12 bases between. The CDR3 covers 12 residues. The CDR3 here is CASTKGEAEAFF. The CDR3 DNA reads TGTGCCAGCACCAAAGGGGAGGCTGAAGCTTTCTTT.

Remarks on this clonotype: One end of the junction does not line up with germline, which may come from a read error. The chain links TRBV7-2 to TRBJ2-5; D is unresolved. CDR3 length: 14 residues. Germline CDR1 SGHTA, CDR2 FQGNSA. DNA of the CDR3: TGTGCCATCAGCTTAGATTCAAACACAGAGACCCGGTACTTC. Translation gives CAISLDSNTETRYF.

This clonotype showed up just a few times. The chain carries TRBV6-5 and TRBJ2-5; tentative D call: TRBD1 (5 bases). The CDR3 is 13 residues long. The ends were cut back, 6 bases at V and 3 bases at J, with 11 bases in the middle. Germline CDR1 reads MNHEY; CDR2 reads SVGAGI. CDR3 sequence (DNA): TGTGCCAGCAGCTACAGGCTCGAAGAGACCCAGTACTTC. Translation: CASSYRLEETQYF.

This clonotype showed up many times. V is TRBV28 and J is TRBJ2-4; TRBD1 might be the D (6 bases). Trimming took off 6 bases at V and 12 bases at J, with 21 bases between the two ends. Germline V gene data show CDR1 as MDHEN and CDR2 as SYDVKM. There are 14 residues in the CDR3. This CDR3 is CASRMGHVTPHQYF. For the CDR3, the DNA is TGTGCCAGCAGGATGGGACACGTAACCCCACATCAGTACTTC.

This clonotype was recorded at least ten times. The rearrangement joins TRBV12-3 or TRBV12-4 to TRBJ1-2, with TRBD1 as a possible D gene (5 bases). CDR3 length equals 12 residues. V was cut by 2 bases and J by 6 bases, with 7 bases left in between. The CDR3 loop is CASSLQGHGYTF. The CDR3 coding sequence is TGTGCCAGCAGTTTACAGGGCCATGGCTACACCTTC.

This clonotype was counted ten times or more. The chain links TRBV7-9 to TRBJ1-1; D gene ambiguous. CDR1 and CDR2 (germline): SEHNR, FQNEAQ (reference sequence). This CDR3 is built from 14 residues. V gave up 3 bases and J gave up 3 bases, with 11 bases separating them. This chain's CDR3 is CASSFVWADTEAFF. In nucleotides, the CDR3 is TGTGCCAGCAGCTTCGTGTGGGCTGACACTGAAGCTTTCTTT.

This clonotype was seen at least ten times. This chain joins TRBV7-8 and TRBJ2-2, with D perhaps given as TRBD1 or TRBD2 (5 bases each). The CDR3 is 15 amino acids. Germline V gives CDR1 SGHVS, CDR2 FQNEAQ. Trimming took off 6 bases at V and 0 bases at J, with 11 bases between the two ends. This chain's CDR3 is CASRWGPTNTGELFF. CDR3 nucleotide sequence: TGTGCCAGCAGGTGGGGACCGACGAACACCGGGGAGCTGTTTTTT.

This clonotype was observed many times. This sequence joins TRBV2 and TRBJ1-2; 7 positions agree with TRBD1. There are 13 residues in the CDR3. Germline CDR1 and CDR2: SNHLY and FYNNEI. Trimming removed 10 bases from V and 3 bases from J; junction bases left unmatched: 8. Here the CDR3 DNA reads TGTGCCATCCTGACAGGGTTCGACTATGGCTACACCTTC. This gives the protein CAILTGFDYGYTF.

The table lists this clonotype with many counts. The rearrangement uses TRBV30 and TRBJ1-2; 8 bases map to TRBD1. The germline CDR1 and CDR2 sequences are GTSNPN and SVGIG (reference sequence). The CDR3 extends over 13 amino acids. The junction had 6 bases not matched to a gene; V was cut back by 2 bases and J by 7 bases. CDR3 DNA: TGTGCCTGGAGTCCAGGGGGCCGGGGTGGCTACACCTTC. It codes for CAWSPGGRGGYTF.

This sequence joins TRBV12-3 or TRBV12-4 and TRBJ1-1; 10 nucleotides match TRBD1. The CDR3 extends over 13 amino acids. The V gene end was trimmed by 5 bases and the J gene end by 10 bases; junction bases not matched to a gene: 7. The DNA of the CDR3 is TGTGCCAGCAGTACGGACAGGGGGGAGAGAGCTTTCTTT. Protein sequence: CASSTDRGERAFF.

In this sample, this clonotype turned up a few times. J is TRBJ1-1 and V is TRBV12-3 or TRBV12-4, with a weak D call TRBD1 (6 bases). V lost 6 bases to trimming and J lost 4 bases, with 15 bases between them. This CDR3 is built from 14 residues. In DNA, the CDR3 is TGTGCCAGCAGGACCATGGGAGGGGGCACTGAAGCTTTCTTT. Amino acids: CASRTMGGGTEAFF.

This clonotype has only a few counts. The gene calls are TRBV5-1 and TRBJ1-1; TRBD1 is a possible D gene (5 bases). The germline gives CDR1 SGHRS, CDR2 YFSETQ. This CDR3 has 16 amino acids. V dropped 1 base and J dropped 10 bases, with 23 bases sitting between them. The CDR3 protein is CASSLRIGQEVSGAFF. The CDR3 nucleotides read TGCGCCAGCAGCTTGAGGATCGGACAAGAGGTTAGCGGAGCTTTCTTT.

The chain is built from TRBV30 and TRBJ2-7; perhaps TRBD1 as D (7 bases). Germline V gene data show CDR1 as GTSNPN and CDR2 as SVGIG (reference sequence). This CDR3 contains 16 residues. V was shortened by 3 bases and J by 5 bases, with 23 bases between the two germline ends. The CDR3 here is CAWSNPRRGRGHEQYF. The CDR3 coding sequence is TGTGCCTGGAGCAATCCCAGGAGGGGGCGAGGCCACGAGCAGTACTTC.

This clonotype was recorded a few times. The gene calls are TRBV13 and TRBJ2-4; 9 positions agree with TRBD2. Losses at the gene ends were 5 bases for V and 7 bases for J; bases not matched to a gene: 9. This CDR3 has 15 residues. Germline V CDR1 and CDR2: PRHDT, FYEKMQ (reference sequence). As DNA, the CDR3 is TGTGCCAGCAGCCCCCGGGCTAGCGGGGTTAACATTCAGTACTTC. This sequence encodes CASSPRASGVNIQYF.